Each of the 32 T cell receptor beta chains below was sequenced from the same sample in a study of T cell repertoires in cytomegalovirus infection. TCRdb redid the calling of the reads with MiXCR, one entry per CDR3 protein. The data show 150,000 to 200,000 distinct CDR3 sequences, about a sixth seen once. What was sequenced was CD8+ T cells from PBMCs. The receptors were gathered from a human donor in good health (CMV status not recorded). Some clones in this sample may be carry-over from other donors' samples.

In this sample, this clonotype turned up a few times. This chain connects TRBV7-3 to TRBJ2-5; unclear D gene. Trimming stripped 2 bases from V and 1 base from J, with 8 bases between. Germline V CDR1 and CDR2: SGHTA, FQGTGA. CDR3 length: 14 residues. Here the CDR3 DNA reads TGTGCCAGCAGCTTACCTGACGTCCAAGAGACCCAGTACTTC. Residues: CASSLPDVQETQYF.

In this sample, this clonotype turned up many times. J is TRBJ2-7 and V is TRBV7-7; 11 bases fit TRBD1. Germline assignment: CDR1 SSHAT and CDR2 FNYEAQ (reference sequence). J gave up 5 bases and V 8 bases, and 5 bases lay outside the gene matches. CDR3 length: 13 residues. DNA of the CDR3: TGTGCCAGCTCCAGGGACAGGGGGAACGAGCAGTACTTC. This codes for CASSRDRGNEQYF.

The rearrangement uses TRBV12-3 or TRBV12-4 and TRBJ2-7; possible D gene TRBD2, 6 bases. V was cut by 3 bases and J by 3 bases, with 9 bases left in between. This CDR3 has 13 residues. The CDR3 bases are TGTGCCAGCAGTTTTGTCGGGAGCTACGAGCAGTACTTC. Translation: CASSFVGSYEQYF.

This clonotype was counted a few times. V and J are TRBV12-3 or TRBV12-4 and TRBJ2-1, with 7 bases fitting TRBD2. This CDR3 comprises 17 residues. J lost 5 bases, V lost 6 bases, and 16 bases had no gene match. Here the CDR3 DNA reads TGTGCCAGCAGCCCAGAGGGAGGGCTATCCCCTAACAATGAGCAGTTCTTC. This gives the protein CASSPEGGLSPNNEQFF.

This clonotype occurred a few times. The V and J genes are TRBV7-9 and TRBJ2-1; TRBD2 might be the D (5 bases). The CDR3 runs 12 residues. Germline V gives CDR1 SEHNR, CDR2 FQNEAQ (reference sequence). V lost 6 bases and J lost 9, with 12 bases in between. CDR3 amino acids: CASSRGSREQFF. The CDR3 nucleotides are TGTGCCAGCAGTCGGGGTTCGCGTGAGCAGTTCTTC.

This clonotype was counted at least ten times. The rearrangement uses TRBV7-2 and TRBJ2-3; 12 bases are a match to TRBD2. Trimming removed 5 bases from V and 5 bases from J; junction bases left unmatched: 5. The CDR3 consists of 15 residues. Germline V gene lookup returns CDR1 SGHTA and CDR2 FQGNSA. The CDR3 protein is CASSPSGGAKDTQYF. The CDR3 DNA sequence: TGTGCCAGCAGCCCTAGCGGGGGGGCCAAAGATACGCAGTATTTT.

The chain links TRBV27 to TRBJ1-2; D gene ambiguous. CDR1 is MNHEY, CDR2 SMNVEV, per germline (reference sequence). Between the trimmed V and J ends, which lost 4 bases and 3 bases, there was a span of 15 bases. CDR3 length equals 15 residues. CDR3 sequence reads: CASSYIPMTYYGYTF. The DNA of the CDR3 is TGTGCCAGCAGTTATATTCCAATGACCTACTATGGCTACACCTTC.

This clonotype was found a few times. The rearrangement joins TRBV28 to TRBJ1-1; D remains unclear. The CDR3 spans 15 residues. V gave up 3 bases and J gave up 4 bases, with 15 bases separating them. Germline V gene data show CDR1 as MDHEN and CDR2 as SYDVKM. CDR3 sequence reads: CASSFPTHVVTEAFF. CDR3 sequence (DNA): TGTGCCAGCAGTTTCCCGACCCACGTGGTCACTGAAGCTTTCTTT.

The genes are TRBV28 and TRBJ2-7, with no clear D. This CDR3 has 14 amino acids. CDR1 and CDR2 (germline): MDHEN, SYDVKM. The ends were cut back, 6 bases at V and 3 bases at J, with 15 bases in the middle. The CDR3: CASSQRAQIYEQYF. DNA for the CDR3: TGTGCCAGCAGCCAAAGGGCCCAAATCTACGAGCAGTACTTC.

There are a few counts of this clonotype. The chain employs TRBV15 and TRBJ1-1, with D tentatively TRBD1 (6 bases). V shed 2 bases and J shed 7 bases, with 14 bases lying between them. The length of the CDR3 is 14 residues. Germline V lookup: CDR1 LNHNV, CDR2 YYDKDF (reference sequence). CDR3 bases: TGTGCCACCAGCAGAAGGGACATCATTCATGAAGCTTTCTTT. Protein product: CATSRRDIIHEAFF.

This clonotype was seen ten or more times. The CDR3 DNA reads as TGTGCCAGCAGCTTAAAACCGGGAGAGACCTCCTACAATGAGCAGTTCTTC. Translated: CASSLKPGETSYNEQFF. The chain is built from TRBV7-6 and TRBJ2-1; D possibly corresponds to TRBD2 (6 bases). CDR3 length equals 17 residues. V was trimmed by 2 bases and J by 0 bases, leaving 14 bases between them. Per the germline V gene, CDR1 is SGHVS and CDR2 is FNYEAQ.

The chain employs TRBV6-2 or TRBV6-3 and TRBJ2-7; the D gene is possibly TRBD2 (6 bases). This CDR3 region has 16 residues. Germline CDR1 MNHEY, CDR2 SVGEGT. V gave up 6 bases and J gave up 5 bases, with 23 bases separating them. The CDR3 here is CASRTEAIGSPHEQYF. The CDR3 DNA follows: TGTGCCAGCAGGACGGAGGCTATCGGGAGTCCCCACGAGCAGTACTTC.

This clonotype was counted only a few times. The chain carries TRBV2 and TRBJ1-2; a possible D gene is TRBD1 (5 bases). With 3 bases removed from V and 2 bases from J, the gap between germline ends came to 10 bases. The CDR3 covers 14 residues. Germline CDR1 and CDR2: SNHLY and FYNNEI. CDR3 loop: CASSDGGENYGYTF. The CDR3, as DNA: TGTGCCAGCAGTGATGGAGGGGAGAACTATGGCTACACCTTC.

The rearrangement joins TRBV27 to TRBJ2-1; D perhaps matches TRBD1 (5 bases). CDR3 length equals 15 residues. In germline, CDR1 is MNHEY, CDR2 SMNVEV (reference sequence). V gave up 8 bases and J gave up 9 bases, with 23 bases separating them. The DNA of the CDR3 is TGTGCCAGCTCACCCAGGGTAACGAGTTTCCGTGAGCAGTTCTTC. Translation gives CASSPRVTSFREQFF.

CDR3: CASSEAWPSNQPQHF. The CDR3, as DNA: TGTGCCAGCAGTGAAGCCTGGCCAAGCAATCAGCCCCAGCATTTT. The chain carries TRBV6-1 and TRBJ1-5; D ambiguous. Trimming removed 0 bases from V and 1 base from J, with 7 bases in between. The CDR3 sequence is 15 residues long. Germline CDR1 is MNHNS and CDR2 is SASEGT.

About this clonotype: Given a much more abundant clone one base away, this may be a read error. The chain carries TRBV20-1 and TRBJ1-1; D is undetermined. This CDR3 contains 14 residues. Germline assignment: CDR1 DFQATT and CDR2 SNEGSKA (reference sequence). V shed 2 bases and J shed 3 bases, with 13 bases lying between them. CDR3 loop: CSARLQRSDTEAFF. CDR3 nucleotide sequence: TGCAGTGCTAGACTACAGAGGAGCGACACTGAAGCTTTCTTT.

This clonotype was recorded a few times. V is TRBV28 and J is TRBJ2-7, with 13 bases aligning to TRBD2. The CDR3 consists of 15 residues. The germline V gene encodes CDR1 MDHEN and CDR2 SYDVKM. The V and J ends lost 3 bases and 1 base, in that order; junction bases with no gene match: 0. The CDR3 region is CASSLTSGGSYEQYF. The DNA for the CDR3 is TGTGCCAGCAGTTTGACTAGCGGGGGGTCCTACGAGCAGTACTTC.

V usage is TRBV27 and J usage is TRBJ2-1; TRBD2 might be the D (5 bases). Germline V lookup: CDR1 MNHEY, CDR2 SMNVEV (reference sequence). This CDR3 is built from 14 residues. V lost 8 bases and J lost 1, with 12 bases in between. The CDR3 DNA is TGTGCCAGCTGGACCCGCGGGTCCTACAATGAGCAGTTCTTC. It encodes CASWTRGSYNEQFF.

Many counts were recorded for this clonotype. The gene calls are TRBV6-6 and TRBJ1-1; D gene uncertain. From germline, CDR1 is MNHNY and CDR2 SVGAGI (reference sequence). V dropped 5 bases and J dropped 2 bases, with 12 bases sitting between them. The CDR3 is made up of 14 amino acids. CDR3 sequence: CASSPIDPNTEAFF. In nucleotides, the CDR3 is TGTGCCAGCAGTCCCATCGACCCCAACACTGAAGCTTTCTTT.

The rearrangement links TRBV7-9 to TRBJ1-1; a possible D gene is TRBD1 (5 bases). Trimming removed 5 bases from V and 0 bases from J, with 13 bases in between. CDR1 and CDR2 (germline): SEHNR, FQNEAQ (reference sequence). This CDR3 is 15 amino acids long. The CDR3 nucleotides read TGTGCCAGCAGCGCCTCGCAGGGTATGAACACTGAAGCTTTCTTT. Amino acids: CASSASQGMNTEAFF.

There are a few counts of this clonotype. This chain links TRBV28 with TRBJ2-1, with TRBD2 identical over 11 bases. The V and J ends lost 7 bases and 6 bases, in that order; junction bases with no gene match: 8. This CDR3 is 15 amino acids long. Germline V gene lookup returns CDR1 MDHEN and CDR2 SYDVKM. The CDR3 nucleotides are TGTGCCAGCACCGAGTCTAGCGGGAGGACCAATGAGCAGTTCTTC. As protein: CASTESSGRTNEQFF.

The chain is built from TRBV7-9 and TRBJ2-1; 7 bases are a match to TRBD1. The CDR3 is 15 amino acids. The junction had 3 bases not matched to a gene; V was cut back by 4 bases and J by 0 bases. Germline assignment: CDR1 SEHNR and CDR2 FQNEAQ (reference sequence). The CDR3: CASSSGQDSYNEQFF. The CDR3 DNA reads as TGTGCCAGCAGCTCCGGACAGGACTCCTACAATGAGCAGTTCTTC.

This clonotype was seen more than once but under ten times. The chain combines TRBV11-2 with TRBJ2-5; no clear D gene. The CDR3 contains 15 residues. Germline values: CDR1 SGHAT, CDR2 FQNNGV. V was cut by 0 bases and J by 5 bases, with 13 bases left in between. CDR3 sequence (DNA): TGTGCCAGCAGCTTAGAAGGCGAATGGTTGGAGACCCAGTACTTC. Translation: CASSLEGEWLETQYF.

This clonotype was seen a few times. V usage is TRBV7-3 and J usage is TRBJ2-7, with D perhaps matching TRBD2 (5 bases). This CDR3 spans 14 amino acids. CDR1 is SGHTA, CDR2 FQGTGA, per germline. The ends were cut back, 1 base at V and 3 bases at J, with 10 bases in the middle. CDR3 in DNA: TGTGCCAGCAGCTTAAAGCCGGGAAACTACGAGCAGTACTTC. It specifies CASSLKPGNYEQYF.

The CDR3 coding sequence is TGTGCCAGCAGTCCTACGGACAGGAACACCGGGGAGCTGTTTTTT. Its protein product is CASSPTDRNTGELFF. V usage is TRBV14 and J usage is TRBJ2-2, with a tentative D call TRBD1 (6 bases). Germline V gene lookup returns CDR1 SGHDN and CDR2 FVKESK. The length of the CDR3 is 15 residues. V dropped 6 bases and J dropped 1 base, with 12 bases sitting between them.

The chain combines TRBV10-3 with TRBJ1-2, with a tentative D call TRBD1 (6 bases). Germline CDR1 and CDR2: ENHRY and SYGVKD. V lost 6 bases and J lost 2, with 10 bases in between. This CDR3 spans 13 amino acids. The CDR3 sequence is CAIRDDRNYGYTF. The DNA of the CDR3 is TGTGCCATCAGGGATGACAGGAACTATGGCTACACCTTC.

This clonotype has more than one count but fewer than ten. This sequence joins TRBV7-2 and TRBJ2-7; D may be TRBD2 (5 bases). Trimming took off 3 bases at V and 4 bases at J, with 10 bases between the two ends. Germline CDR1 reads SGHTA; CDR2 reads FQGNSA. The CDR3 spans 13 residues. CDR3 in DNA: TGTGCCAGCAGCTTGGTACCGGGGTACGAGCAGTACTTC. It specifies CASSLVPGYEQYF.

A single count supports this clonotype. The rearrangement links TRBV14 to TRBJ2-3, with TRBD2 matching over 9 bases. The germline CDR1 and CDR2 sequences are SGHDN and FVKESK. V lost 0 bases and J lost 6; bases outside the gene matches: 7. This CDR3 spans 16 amino acids. This CDR3 is CASSQEQSGRPDTQYF. The DNA of the CDR3 is TGTGCCAGCAGCCAAGAGCAGAGCGGGAGGCCCGATACGCAGTATTTT.

The chain joins TRBV5-8 to TRBJ2-1, with TRBD2 matching over 14 bases. The V and J ends lost 0 bases and 0 bases, in that order; junction bases with no gene match: 11. CDR1 and CDR2 from the germline V gene are SGHTS and YDEGEE. This CDR3 spans 21 amino acids. The CDR3 nucleotides are TGTGCCAGCAGCTTGGCCATTGGGACTAGCGGGGGCCCAAGCTCCTACAATGAGCAGTTCTTC. Translated, it gives CASSLAIGTSGGPSSYNEQFF.

This clonotype appeared a few times. The genes are TRBV27 and TRBJ1-2; no reliable D call. Trimming left V 3 bases short and J 4 bases short, with 9 bases between. Per germline, CDR1 MNHEY and CDR2 SMNVEV (reference sequence). The CDR3 runs 13 residues. This CDR3 is CASSFGGIYGYTF. CDR3 bases: TGTGCCAGCAGTTTCGGAGGCATCTATGGCTACACCTTC.

The chain employs TRBV7-6 and TRBJ2-1; 8 bases fit TRBD2. This CDR3 has 17 amino acids. The germline V gene has CDR1 SGHVS and CDR2 FNYEAQ. V gave up 4 bases and J gave up 2 bases; unmatched junction bases: 10. CDR3: CASSSASGTRPYNEQFF. CDR3 DNA sequence: TGTGCCAGCAGCTCCGCCTCTGGGACTAGACCCTACAATGAGCAGTTCTTC.

The rearrangement links TRBV5-1 to TRBJ2-2; D unclear. V shed 0 bases and J shed 4 bases, with 7 bases lying between them. CDR3 length: 14 residues. Germline V gene lookup returns CDR1 SGHRS and CDR2 YFSETQ. The CDR3 nucleotides read TGCGCCAGCAGCTTGGGACGGACCACCGGGGAGCTGTTTTTT. This gives the protein CASSLGRTTGELFF. Filled out from reference TRBV5-1 and TRBJ2-2, the complete variable domain reads KAGVTQTPRYLIKTRGQQVTLSCSPISGHRSVSWYQQTPGQGLQFLFEYFSETQRNKGNFPGRFSGRQFSNSRSEMNVSTLELGDSALYLCASSLGRTTGELFFGEGSRLTVL.